These 21 T cell receptor beta chains originate from one sample sequenced in a study of beta chain features in type 1 diabetes. Reverse transcription of all isolated RNA meant that expressed TCRB transcripts were sequenced. Clones were read by immunoSEQ multiplex PCR, and TCRdb kept only the in-frame ones, dropping some. The sample has 850,000 to 900,000 clones, about a sixth seen once. Sample: naive CD4+ T cells from blood. These receptors were taken from a woman aged 18-35 years in good health.

The CDR3 reads CASSPQARGKWTEAFF. CDR3 nucleotides: TGTGCCAGCAGTCCCCAGGCTCGGGGGAAGTGGACTGAAGCTTTCTTT. V and J are TRBV28 and TRBJ1-1, with D perhaps matching TRBD1 (5 bases). The CDR3 has 16 residues. Germline V CDR1 and CDR2: MDHEN, SYDVKM. With 5 bases removed from V and 5 bases from J, the gap between germline ends came to 21 bases.

The rearrangement uses TRBV10-3 and TRBJ2-3, with 11 bases fitting TRBD2. The CDR3 runs 13 residues. The V and J ends lost 7 bases and 6 bases, in that order; junction bases with no gene match: 3. CDR1 is ENHRY, CDR2 SYGVKD, per germline. This CDR3 reads CAITVAGGDTQYF. The CDR3 nucleotides are TGTGCCATCACCGTAGCGGGAGGGGATACGCAGTATTTT.

This chain's CDR3 is CASTPGDWGTGELFF. CDR3 bases: TGCGCCAGTACCCCAGGGGATTGGGGCACCGGGGAGCTGTTTTTT. The chain employs TRBV5-1 and TRBJ2-2, with a possible D match to TRBD1 (6 bases). The CDR3 consists of 15 residues. Germline values: CDR1 SGHRS, CDR2 YFSETQ. V lost 8 bases and J lost 4, with 18 bases in between. Complete variable domain (other parts from reference TRBV5-1 and TRBJ2-2): KAGVTQTPRYLIKTRGQQVTLSCSPISGHRSVSWYQQTPGQGLQFLFEYFSETQRNKGNFPGRFSGRQFSNSRSEMNVSTLELGDSALYLCASTPGDWGTGELFFGEGSRLTVL.

The chain recombines TRBV29-1 with TRBJ2-5, with a weak D call TRBD1 (6 bases). The ends were cut back, 4 bases at V and 10 bases at J, with 16 bases in the middle. Germline lookup yields CDR1 SQVTM and CDR2 ANQGSEA. This CDR3 comprises 12 residues. CDR3 protein: CSVGLYQGGQYF. The CDR3 nucleotides read TGCAGCGTTGGTCTCTACCAAGGGGGCCAGTACTTC.

CDR3 DNA sequence: TGTGCCAGCTCACCGATGGGACTAGCCCCGACCGTAACCGGGGAGCTGTTTTTT. This codes for CASSPMGLAPTVTGELFF. The gene calls are TRBV18 and TRBJ2-2, with 9 bases aligning to TRBD2. Trimming took 3 bases from V and 5 from J; bases not matched to a gene: 13. There are 18 residues in the CDR3. Germline values: CDR1 KGHSH, CDR2 LQKENI. The full variable domain, its missing parts supplied by reference TRBV18 and TRBJ2-2, is NAGVMQNPRHLVRRRGQEARLRCSPMKGHSHVYWYRQLPEEGLKFMVYLQKENIIDESGMPKERFSAEFPKEGPSILRIQQVVRGDSAAYFCASSPMGLAPTVTGELFFGEGSRLTVL.

This clone was seen more than once but under ten times. V gene TRBV7-2 combines with J gene TRBJ2-2, with a possible D match to TRBD2 (6 bases). Deletions cut 1 base from V and 0 bases from J, with 9 bases between. The CDR3 totals 16 residues. CDR1 is SGHTA and CDR2 is FQGNSA in the germline V gene. CDR3 in amino acids: CASSLVQRANTGELFF. CDR3 sequence (DNA): TGTGCCAGCAGCTTAGTGCAGCGGGCGAACACCGGGGAGCTGTTTTTT.

The chain is built from TRBV5-6 and TRBJ2-3; 8 nucleotides line up with TRBD1. The CDR3 is 16 residues long. The trim removed 3 bases at V and 1 base at J, leaving 7 bases unmatched. Germline CDR1 is SGHDT and CDR2 is YYEEEE. The CDR3 coding sequence is TGTGCCAGCAGCTCCTTACAGGGGGAGCGCACAGATACGCAGTATTTT. Translated, it gives CASSSLQGERTDTQYF.

V is TRBV6-1 and J is TRBJ2-5; D may correspond to TRBD1 or TRBD2 (5 bases each). Trimming removed 0 bases from V and 5 bases from J, with 13 bases in between. Per the germline V gene, CDR1 is MNHNS and CDR2 is SASEGT. The CDR3 consists of 15 residues. CDR3 in amino acids: CASSEAMRGWETQYF. CDR3 nucleotide sequence: TGTGCCAGCAGTGAAGCGATGAGGGGCTGGGAGACCCAGTACTTC.

The DNA of the CDR3 is TGCGCCACGCGGCTTGGCGGGGGACCCTATGGCTACACCTTC. It specifies CATRLGGGPYGYTF. The rearrangement links TRBV10-2 to TRBJ1-2; a possible D gene is TRBD1 (5 bases). V dropped 10 bases and J dropped 4 bases, with 19 bases sitting between them. The CDR3 is 14 residues long. From germline, CDR1 is WSHSY and CDR2 SAAADI.

This clone was seen a handful of times. V is TRBV2 and J is TRBJ1-1, with D possibly being TRBD1 (5 bases). V was cut by 2 bases and J by 10 bases, with 17 bases left in between. Germline V gene lookup returns CDR1 SNHLY and CDR2 FYNNEI. There are 14 residues in the CDR3. In nucleotides, the CDR3 is TGTGCCAGCAGTGAATCGGCTCAGGGAGTATCAGCTTTCTTT. Residues: CASSESAQGVSAFF.

This clone was detected a few times. The V gene is TRBV2, the J gene TRBJ2-2; D tentatively reads TRBD1 or TRBD2 (5 bases each). CDR1 and CDR2 from the germline V gene are SNHLY and FYNNEI. This CDR3 is built from 16 residues. V was shortened by 6 bases and J by 5 bases, with 19 bases between the two germline ends. Written as DNA, the CDR3 is TGTGCCAGCAGGGGGACGTGGCAGGGTGTGACCGGGGAGCTGTTTTTT. Amino acids: CASRGTWQGVTGELFF. The full variable domain, its missing parts supplied by reference TRBV2 and TRBJ2-2, is EPEVTQTPSHQVTQMGQEVILRCVPISNHLYFYWYRQILGQKVEFLVSFYNNEISEKSEIFDDQFSVERPDGSNFTLKIRSTKLEDSAMYFCASRGTWQGVTGELFFGEGSRLTVL.

This clone has a handful of counts. V gene TRBV6-6 combines with J gene TRBJ1-4; D not certain. Germline values: CDR1 MNHNY, CDR2 SVGAGI (reference sequence). V was trimmed by 6 bases and J by 4 bases, leaving 15 bases between them. The CDR3 runs 15 residues. The CDR3 DNA sequence: TGTGCCAGCAGATCCCCGGGAGGTCATAATGAAAAACTGTTTTTT. Translation: CASRSPGGHNEKLFF.

The J gene is TRBJ2-2, the V gene TRBV5-3; 7 bases map to TRBD2. TRBV5-3 is identified as an open reading frame with a role that is uncertain. The CDR3 is made up of 15 amino acids. The trim removed 8 bases at V and 7 bases at J, leaving 14 bases unmatched. CDR3 DNA sequence: TGTGCCAGCAGCCAAGCCAAGACTAGCCGCGGGGAGCTGTTTTTT. Residues: CASSQAKTSRGELFF.

V is TRBV15 and J is TRBJ2-7; perhaps TRBD2 as D (6 bases). CDR1 and CDR2 (germline): LNHNV, YYDKDF (reference sequence). The ends were cut back, 0 bases at V and 2 bases at J, with 11 bases in the middle. This CDR3 is 15 amino acids long. The CDR3 spells CATSRDRRGTYEQYF. CDR3 DNA sequence: TGTGCCACCAGCAGAGATCGGAGGGGAACCTACGAGCAGTACTTC.

This clone appeared a few times. The chain couples TRBV7-2 to TRBJ2-3; TRBD2 matches 9 bases. Germline lookup yields CDR1 SGHTA and CDR2 FQGNSA. J was trimmed by 1 base and V by 3 bases; bases with no gene match: 11. The CDR3 has 18 residues. DNA for the CDR3: TGTGCCAGCAGCTTGCTAGCGGGAAGCGTAAAGGGCACAGATACGCAGTATTTT. This codes for CASSLLAGSVKGTDTQYF.

This clone was counted between two and nine times. The V and J genes are TRBV5-1 and TRBJ1-1; a weak D match, TRBD1 (6 bases). The germline gives CDR1 SGHRS, CDR2 YFSETQ. V lost 0 bases and J lost 5, with 11 bases in between. This CDR3 contains 14 residues. The CDR3 spells CASSLVRGRTEAFF. The CDR3 coding sequence is TGCGCCAGCAGCTTGGTACGGGGGCGGACTGAAGCTTTCTTT.

The chain joins TRBV7-2 to TRBJ2-7; D is undetermined. The DNA end is a closer match to TRBJ2-1, so the J assignment may be wrong. From germline, CDR1 is SGHTA and CDR2 FQGNSA. The CDR3 is 16 amino acids. The chain's CDR3 is CASSVQRVPKYDEQFF. In DNA form, the CDR3 reads TGTGCCAGCAGCGTACAAAGGGTGCCGAAGTACGATGAGCAGTTCTTC.

This clone was recorded a few times. The chain is built from TRBV6-6 and TRBJ2-1; D unclear. Germline V gene sequence: CDR1 MNHNY, CDR2 SVGAGI (reference sequence). Trimming stripped 6 bases from V and 9 bases from J, with 9 bases between. CDR3 length equals 11 residues. CDR3 sequence reads: CASSPSREQFF. The CDR3 nucleotides are TGTGCCAGCAGCCCCTCACGTGAGCAGTTCTTC.

The chain carries TRBV28 and TRBJ2-7, with 8 nucleotides matching TRBD2. Germline CDR1 is MDHEN and CDR2 is SYDVKM. V lost 5 bases to trimming and J lost 7 bases; unmatched junction nucleotides: 4. This CDR3 is 12 amino acids long. CDR3 residues: CASSREGFEQYF. CDR3 in DNA: TGTGCCAGCAGTCGGGAGGGATTTGAGCAGTACTTC.

This chain uses TRBV18 with TRBJ1-1; D ambiguous. With 6 bases removed from V and 9 bases from J, the gap between germline ends came to 17 bases. This CDR3 region has 13 residues. Germline-derived CDR1 and CDR2 are KGHSH and LQKENI. The CDR3 loop is CASSHDEGSQAFF. DNA of the CDR3: TGTGCCAGCTCGCACGATGAGGGTAGCCAAGCTTTCTTT.

CDR3 DNA sequence: TGTGCCAGCTCACAGGCGACAGAAGCTTTCTTT. This gives the protein CASSQATEAFF. The chain carries TRBV18 and TRBJ1-1; D call uncertain. The germline V and J ends were trimmed by 4 bases and 8 bases, with 8 bases remaining between them. The CDR3 spans 11 residues. From germline, CDR1 is KGHSH and CDR2 LQKENI.